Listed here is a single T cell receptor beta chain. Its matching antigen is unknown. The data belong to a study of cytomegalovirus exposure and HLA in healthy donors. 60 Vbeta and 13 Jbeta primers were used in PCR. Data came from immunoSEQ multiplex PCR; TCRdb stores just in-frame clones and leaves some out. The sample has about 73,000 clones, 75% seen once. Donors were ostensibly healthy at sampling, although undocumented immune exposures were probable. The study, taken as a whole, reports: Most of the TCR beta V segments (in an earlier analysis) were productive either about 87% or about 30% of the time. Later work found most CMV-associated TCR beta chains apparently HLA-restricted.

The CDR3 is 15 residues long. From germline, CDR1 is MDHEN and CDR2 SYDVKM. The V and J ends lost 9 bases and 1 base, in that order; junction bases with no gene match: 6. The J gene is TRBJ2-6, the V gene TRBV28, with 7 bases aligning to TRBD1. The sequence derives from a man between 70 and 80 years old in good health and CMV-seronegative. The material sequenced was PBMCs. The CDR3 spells CASGTESSGANVLTF. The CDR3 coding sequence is TGTGCCAGTGGGACAGAGTCTTCTGGGGCCAACGTCCTGACTTTC.